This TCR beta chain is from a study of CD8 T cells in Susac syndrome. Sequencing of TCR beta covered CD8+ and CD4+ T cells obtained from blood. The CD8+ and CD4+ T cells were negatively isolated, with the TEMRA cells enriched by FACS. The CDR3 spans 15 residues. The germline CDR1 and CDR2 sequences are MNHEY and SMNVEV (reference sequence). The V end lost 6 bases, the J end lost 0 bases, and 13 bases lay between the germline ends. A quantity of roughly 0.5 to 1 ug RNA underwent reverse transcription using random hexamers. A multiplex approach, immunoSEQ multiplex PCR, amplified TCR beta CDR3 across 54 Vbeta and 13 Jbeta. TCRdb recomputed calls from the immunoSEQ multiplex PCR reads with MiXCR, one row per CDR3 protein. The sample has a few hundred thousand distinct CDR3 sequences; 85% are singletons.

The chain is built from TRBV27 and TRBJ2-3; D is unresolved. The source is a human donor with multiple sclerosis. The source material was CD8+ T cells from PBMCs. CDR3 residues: CASSGPFWSTDTQYF. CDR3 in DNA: TGTGCCAGCAGCGGGCCATTTTGGAGCACAGATACGCAGTATTTT.